This T cell receptor (beta chain) comes out of a study of blood T cell repertoires in COVID-19. The length of the CDR3 is 14 residues. Germline values: CDR1 LGHNT, CDR2 FRNRAP. V was clipped by 6 bases and J by 9 bases; unmatched bases: 8. Cohort 3 recovered donors had two negative PCRs, clearance, or symptom resolution. This clone was seen a handful of times. The method was immunoSEQ multiplex PCR; TCRdb's version includes in-frame clones alone and lacks a portion of them. The data hold roughly 500,000 clones, with 70% to 90% observed a single time. The sequence was obtained from a woman in her sixties or seventies who had recovered from COVID-19. Sequencing was carried out using PBMCs or T cells enriched from blood (not recorded which). The V and J genes are TRBV12-5 and TRBJ2-4, with 10 bases matching TRBD2. The chain's CDR3 is CASGKSGGAGIQYF. The CDR3 DNA reads TGTGCTAGTGGGAAGAGCGGGGGGGCCGGCATTCAGTACTTC.